This TCR beta chain emerged from a study of post-analysis software for immune sequencing data. This clonotype was detected a few times. Its specificity is unknown. Per germline, CDR1 SGHTA and CDR2 FQGNSA. The CDR3 is 17 residues long. Trimming removed 1 base from V and 2 bases from J; junction bases left unmatched: 7. Prepared TCR beta cDNA libraries contained unique molecular identifiers. One entry per CDR3 protein results from TCRdb running MiXCR on the PCR reads. The table records about 200,000 distinct CDR3 sequences, 29% of them present only once. Study-level findings and limits: Among about 5 TRBV segments more frequent in patients than controls were TRBV5-6, TRBV5-1 and TRBV20-1.

Sequences were obtained from blood. This TCR was sampled from a girl aged 2-17 years with multiple sclerosis. V is TRBV7-2 and J is TRBJ1-5, with 8 bases that match TRBD1. In DNA, the CDR3 is TGTGCCAGCAGCTTAGTGGGGACAGGTCAGGGCAATCAGCCCCAGCATTTT. This sequence encodes CASSLVGTGQGNQPQHF.